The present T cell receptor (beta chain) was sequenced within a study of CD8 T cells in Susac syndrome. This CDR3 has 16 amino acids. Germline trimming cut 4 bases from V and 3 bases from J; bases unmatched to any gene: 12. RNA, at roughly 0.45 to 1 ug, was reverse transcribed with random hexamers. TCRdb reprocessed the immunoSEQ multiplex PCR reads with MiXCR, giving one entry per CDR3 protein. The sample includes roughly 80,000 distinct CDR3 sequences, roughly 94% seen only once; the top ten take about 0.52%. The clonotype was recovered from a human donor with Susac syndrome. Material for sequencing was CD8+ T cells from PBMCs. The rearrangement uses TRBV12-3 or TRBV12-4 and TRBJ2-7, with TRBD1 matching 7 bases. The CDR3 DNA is TGTGCCAGCAGTTCATCGGACGACAGGGTTAGCTACGAGCAGTACTTC. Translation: CASSSSDDRVSYEQYF.